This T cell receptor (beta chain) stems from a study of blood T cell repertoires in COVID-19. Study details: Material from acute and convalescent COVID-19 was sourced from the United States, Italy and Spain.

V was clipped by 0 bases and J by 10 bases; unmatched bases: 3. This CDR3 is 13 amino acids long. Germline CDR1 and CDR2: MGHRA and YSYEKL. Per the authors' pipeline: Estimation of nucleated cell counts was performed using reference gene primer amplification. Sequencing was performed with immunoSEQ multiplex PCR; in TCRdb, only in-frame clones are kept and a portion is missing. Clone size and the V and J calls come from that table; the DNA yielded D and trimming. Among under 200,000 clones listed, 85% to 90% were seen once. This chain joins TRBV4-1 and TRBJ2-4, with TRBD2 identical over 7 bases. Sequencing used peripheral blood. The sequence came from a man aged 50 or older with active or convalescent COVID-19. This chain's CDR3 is CASSQDPSGIQYF. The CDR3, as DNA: TGCGCCAGCAGCCAAGATCCTAGCGGTATTCAGTACTTC.